This T cell receptor (beta chain) was recorded in a study of blood T cell repertoires in COVID-19. Study-wide context: COVID-19 samples collected from the United States, Italy and Spain covered acute and convalescent phases. T cells, B-cell-depleted T cells, or PBMCs supplied cDNA or gDNA.

In the original workflow: Estimation of nucleated cell counts was performed using reference gene primer amplification. The table came from immunoSEQ multiplex PCR; TCRdb's copy has only in-frame clones and leaves some out. The V and J calls and clone size are taken from that table; D and trimming were inferred from the DNA. The sample includes around 150,000 clones, around 93% of them seen just once. The Seattle patients joined while their infection was active and were tracked longitudinally afterward. CDR3 length equals 13 residues. Deletions cut 8 bases from V and 3 bases from J, with 13 bases between.

This receptor was taken from a man aged 30 to 45 with COVID-19, enrolled during active disease. J is TRBJ1-1 and V is TRBV12-3 or TRBV12-4; no firm D call. The specimen sequenced was peripheral blood. CDR3 loop: CASVRTSDTEAFF. The CDR3 DNA sequence: TGTGCCAGCGTTAGAACGTCTGACACTGAAGCTTTCTTT.